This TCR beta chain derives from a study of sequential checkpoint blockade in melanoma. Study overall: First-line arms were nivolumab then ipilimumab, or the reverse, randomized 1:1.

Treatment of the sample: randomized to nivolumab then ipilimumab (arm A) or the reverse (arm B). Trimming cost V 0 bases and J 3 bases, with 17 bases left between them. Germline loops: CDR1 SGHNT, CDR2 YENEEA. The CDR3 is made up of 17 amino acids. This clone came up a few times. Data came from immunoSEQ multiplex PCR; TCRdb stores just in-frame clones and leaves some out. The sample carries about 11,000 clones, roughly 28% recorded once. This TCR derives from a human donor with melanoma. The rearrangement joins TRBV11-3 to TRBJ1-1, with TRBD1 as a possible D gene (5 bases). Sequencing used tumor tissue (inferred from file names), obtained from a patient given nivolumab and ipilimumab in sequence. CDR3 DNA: TGTGCCAGCAGCTTAGATCCGGGGGTGCGGTACCACACTGAAGCTTTCTTT. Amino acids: CASSLDPGVRYHTEAFF.